The source of this TCR beta chain is a study of T cell changes during pregnancy in multiple sclerosis. The method was immunoSEQ multiplex PCR; TCRdb's version includes in-frame clones alone and lacks a portion of them. This sample has 55,000 to 85,000 clones, with around 90% found just once. The receptor was isolated from a female donor with multiple sclerosis, enrolled in a pregnancy study. Sequencing used peripheral blood, obtained in the second trimester of pregnancy.

CDR3 DNA: TGTGCCAGCAGTGTGGAGGGTATTCCAGATACGCAGTATTTT. Translation: CASSVEGIPDTQYF. The V and J genes are TRBV6-1 and TRBJ2-3; weak D call: TRBD2 (6 bases). From germline, CDR1 is MNHNS and CDR2 SASEGT. The CDR3 runs to 14 residues. V was pared by 4 bases and J by 4 bases, with 12 bases between.